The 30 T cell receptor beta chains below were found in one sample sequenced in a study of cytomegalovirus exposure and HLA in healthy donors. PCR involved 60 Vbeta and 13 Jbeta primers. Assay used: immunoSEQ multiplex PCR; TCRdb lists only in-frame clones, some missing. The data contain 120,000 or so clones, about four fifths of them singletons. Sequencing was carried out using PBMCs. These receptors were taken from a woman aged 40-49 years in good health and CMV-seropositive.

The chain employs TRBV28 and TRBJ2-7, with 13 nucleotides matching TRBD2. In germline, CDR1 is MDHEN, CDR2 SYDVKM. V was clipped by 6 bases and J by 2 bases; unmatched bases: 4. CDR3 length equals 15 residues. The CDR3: CASRPTSGGAYEQYF. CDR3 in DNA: TGTGCCAGCAGGCCCACTAGCGGGGGGGCCTACGAGCAGTACTTC.

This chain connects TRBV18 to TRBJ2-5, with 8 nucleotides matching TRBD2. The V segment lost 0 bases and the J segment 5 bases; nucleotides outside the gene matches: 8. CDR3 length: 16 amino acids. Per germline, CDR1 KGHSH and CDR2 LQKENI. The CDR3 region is CASSPPGWLAGETQYF. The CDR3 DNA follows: TGTGCCAGCTCACCACCGGGGTGGCTAGCGGGTGAGACCCAGTACTTC.

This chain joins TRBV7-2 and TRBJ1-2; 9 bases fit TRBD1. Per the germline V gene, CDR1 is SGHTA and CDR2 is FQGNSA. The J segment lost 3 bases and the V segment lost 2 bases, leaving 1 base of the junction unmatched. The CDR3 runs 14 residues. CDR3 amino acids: CASSLRTGDYGYTF. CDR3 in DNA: TGTGCCAGCAGCTTAAGGACAGGGGACTATGGCTACACCTTC.

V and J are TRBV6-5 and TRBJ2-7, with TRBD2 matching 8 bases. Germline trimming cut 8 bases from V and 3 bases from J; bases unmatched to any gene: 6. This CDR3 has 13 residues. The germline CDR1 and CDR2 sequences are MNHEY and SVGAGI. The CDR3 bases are TGTGCCAGCGCGCCGGGACTAGGCTACGAGCAGTACTTC. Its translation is CASAPGLGYEQYF.

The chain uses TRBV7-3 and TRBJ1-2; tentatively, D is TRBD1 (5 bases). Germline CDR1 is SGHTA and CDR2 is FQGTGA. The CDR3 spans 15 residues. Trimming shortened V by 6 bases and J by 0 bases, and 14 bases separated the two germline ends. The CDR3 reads CASSYRGNTNYGYTF. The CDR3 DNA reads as TGTGCCAGCAGTTATCGGGGGAACACTAACTATGGCTACACCTTC. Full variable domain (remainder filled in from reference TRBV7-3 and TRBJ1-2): GAGVSQTPSNKVTEKGKYVELRCDPISGHTALYWYRQSLGQGPEFLIYFQGTGAADDSGLPNDRFFAVRPEGSVSTLKIQRTERGDSAVYLCASSYRGNTNYGYTFGSGTRLTVV.

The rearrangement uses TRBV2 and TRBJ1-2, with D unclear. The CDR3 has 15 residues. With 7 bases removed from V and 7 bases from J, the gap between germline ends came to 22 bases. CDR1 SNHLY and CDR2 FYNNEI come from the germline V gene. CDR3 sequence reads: CASILFGEEGFGYTF. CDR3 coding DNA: TGTGCCAGCATACTTTTCGGGGAGGAAGGGTTTGGCTACACCTTC.

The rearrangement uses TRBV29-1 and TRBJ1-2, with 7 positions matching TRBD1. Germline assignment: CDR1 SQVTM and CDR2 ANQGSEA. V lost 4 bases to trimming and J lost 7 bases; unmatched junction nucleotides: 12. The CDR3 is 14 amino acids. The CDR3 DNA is TGCAGCGTTGCCACAGGGGTTCTGGATCCTGGCTACACCTTC. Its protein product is CSVATGVLDPGYTF.

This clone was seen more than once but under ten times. The CDR3 is CASSDSGGINEKLFF. CDR3 coding DNA: TGTGCCAGCAGTGACTCGGGGGGGATAAATGAAAAACTGTTTTTT. The chain employs TRBV2 and TRBJ1-4; TRBD1 might be the D (5 bases). Germline CDR1 is SNHLY and CDR2 is FYNNEI. CDR3 length: 15 residues. V was cut by 3 bases and J by 5 bases, with 13 bases left in between.

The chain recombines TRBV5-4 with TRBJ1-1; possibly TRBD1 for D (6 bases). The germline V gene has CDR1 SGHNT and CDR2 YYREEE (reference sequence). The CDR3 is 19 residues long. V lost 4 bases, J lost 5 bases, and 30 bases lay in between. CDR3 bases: TGTGCCAGCAGCCCACTACTCTTGCTTCCCTCGCGACAGGTTACTGAAGCTTTCTTT. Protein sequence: CASSPLLLLPSRQVTEAFF. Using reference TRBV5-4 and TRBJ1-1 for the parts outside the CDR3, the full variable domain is ETGVTQSPTHLIKTRGQQVTLRCSSQSGHNTVSWYQQALGQGPQFIFQYYREEENGRGNFPPRFSGLQFPNYSSELNVNALELDDSALYLCASSPLLLLPSRQVTEAFFGQGTRLTVV.

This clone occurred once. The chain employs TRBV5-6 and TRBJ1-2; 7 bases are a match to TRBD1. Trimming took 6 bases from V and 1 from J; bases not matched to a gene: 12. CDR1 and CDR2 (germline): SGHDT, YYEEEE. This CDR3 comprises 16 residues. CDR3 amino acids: CASTPRSGQCNYGYTF. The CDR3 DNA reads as TGTGCCAGCACACCCCGGTCGGGACAGTGTAACTATGGCTACACCTTC.

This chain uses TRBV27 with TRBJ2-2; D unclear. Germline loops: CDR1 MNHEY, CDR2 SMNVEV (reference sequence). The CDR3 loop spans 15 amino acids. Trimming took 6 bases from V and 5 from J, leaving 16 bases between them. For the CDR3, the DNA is TGTGCCAGCAGAACTTCCCCAGAGGATACCGGGGAGCTGTTTTTT. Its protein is CASRTSPEDTGELFF.

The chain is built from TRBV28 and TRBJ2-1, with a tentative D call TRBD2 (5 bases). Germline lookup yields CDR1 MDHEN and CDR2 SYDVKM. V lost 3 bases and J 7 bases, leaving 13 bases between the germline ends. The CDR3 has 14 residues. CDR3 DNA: TGTGCCAGCAGTTTCGGGAACCGGCCTAATGAGCAGTTCTTC. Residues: CASSFGNRPNEQFF.

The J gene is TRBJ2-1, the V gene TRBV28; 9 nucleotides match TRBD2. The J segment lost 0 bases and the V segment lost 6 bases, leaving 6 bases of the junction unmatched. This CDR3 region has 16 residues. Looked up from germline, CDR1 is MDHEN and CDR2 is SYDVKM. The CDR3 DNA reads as TGTGCCAGCAGCTCGACTAGCGGAGACTCCTACAATGAGCAGTTCTTC. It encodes CASSSTSGDSYNEQFF.

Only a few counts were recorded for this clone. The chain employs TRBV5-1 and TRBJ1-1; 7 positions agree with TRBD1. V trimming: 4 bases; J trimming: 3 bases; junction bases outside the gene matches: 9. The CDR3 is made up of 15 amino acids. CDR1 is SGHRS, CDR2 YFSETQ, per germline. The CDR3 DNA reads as TGCGCCAGCAGCCTACGGGACAGACATTACACTGAAGCTTTCTTT. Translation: CASSLRDRHYTEAFF.

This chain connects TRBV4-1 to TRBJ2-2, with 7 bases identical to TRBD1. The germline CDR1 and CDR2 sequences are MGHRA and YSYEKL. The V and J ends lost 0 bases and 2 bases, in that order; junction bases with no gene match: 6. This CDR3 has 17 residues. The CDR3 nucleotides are TGCGCCAGCAGCCAAGATCTGGGGACAGTAAACACCGGGGAGCTGTTTTTT. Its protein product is CASSQDLGTVNTGELFF.

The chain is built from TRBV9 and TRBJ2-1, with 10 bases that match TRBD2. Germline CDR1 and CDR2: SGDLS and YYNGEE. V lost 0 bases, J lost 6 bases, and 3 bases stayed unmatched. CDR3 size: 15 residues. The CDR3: CASSVDLAGGNEQFF. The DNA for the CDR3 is TGTGCCAGCAGCGTAGACTTAGCGGGAGGCAATGAGCAGTTCTTC.

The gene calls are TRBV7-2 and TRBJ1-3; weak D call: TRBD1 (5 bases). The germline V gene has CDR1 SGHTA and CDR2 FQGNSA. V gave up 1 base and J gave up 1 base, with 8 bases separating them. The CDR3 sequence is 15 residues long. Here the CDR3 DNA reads TGTGCCAGCAGCTTAGACAGGAATTCTGGAAACACCATATATTTT. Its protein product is CASSLDRNSGNTIYF.

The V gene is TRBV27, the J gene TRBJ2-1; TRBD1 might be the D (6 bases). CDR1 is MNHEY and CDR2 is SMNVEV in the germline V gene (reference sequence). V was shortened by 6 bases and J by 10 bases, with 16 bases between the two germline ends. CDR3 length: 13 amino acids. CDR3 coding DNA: TGTGCCAGCAGCTGGGGCGGACAGTCGGAGCAGTTCTTC. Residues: CASSWGGQSEQFF.

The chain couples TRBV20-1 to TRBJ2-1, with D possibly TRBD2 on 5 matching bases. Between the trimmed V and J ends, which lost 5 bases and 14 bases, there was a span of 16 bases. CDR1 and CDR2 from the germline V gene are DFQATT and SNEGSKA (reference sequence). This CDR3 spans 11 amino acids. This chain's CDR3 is CSAYPGSGKFF. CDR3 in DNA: TGCAGTGCTTATCCGGGGTCGGGGAAGTTCTTC.

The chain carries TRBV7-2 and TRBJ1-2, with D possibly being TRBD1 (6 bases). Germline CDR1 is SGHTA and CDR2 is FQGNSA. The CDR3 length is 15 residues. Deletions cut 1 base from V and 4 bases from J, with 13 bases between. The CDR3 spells CASSLVSGEGYGYTF. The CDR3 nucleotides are TGTGCCAGCAGCTTAGTGTCAGGGGAGGGCTATGGCTACACCTTC.

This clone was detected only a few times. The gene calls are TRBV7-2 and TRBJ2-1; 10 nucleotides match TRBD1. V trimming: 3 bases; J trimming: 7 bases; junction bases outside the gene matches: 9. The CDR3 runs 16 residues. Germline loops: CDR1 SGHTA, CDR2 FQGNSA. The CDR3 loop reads CASSFWDRGFPNEQFF. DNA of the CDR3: TGTGCCAGCAGCTTCTGGGACAGGGGTTTCCCGAATGAGCAGTTCTTC.

CDR3 protein: CASSLGTDDTDTQYF. The DNA for the CDR3 is TGTGCCAGCAGCCTAGGGACTGATGACACAGATACGCAGTATTTT. The J gene is TRBJ2-3, the V gene TRBV7-9, with a possible D match to TRBD2 (6 bases). The CDR3 runs to 15 residues. V lost 5 bases to trimming and J lost 2 bases, with 14 bases between them. Germline V lookup: CDR1 SEHNR, CDR2 FQNEAQ (reference sequence).

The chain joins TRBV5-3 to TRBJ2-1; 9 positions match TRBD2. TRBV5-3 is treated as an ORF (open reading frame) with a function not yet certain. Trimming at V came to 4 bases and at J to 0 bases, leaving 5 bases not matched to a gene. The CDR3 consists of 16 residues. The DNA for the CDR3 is TGTGCCAGAAGCCGTAGCGGGAGACGCTCCTACAATGAGCAGTTCTTC. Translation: CARSRSGRRSYNEQFF.

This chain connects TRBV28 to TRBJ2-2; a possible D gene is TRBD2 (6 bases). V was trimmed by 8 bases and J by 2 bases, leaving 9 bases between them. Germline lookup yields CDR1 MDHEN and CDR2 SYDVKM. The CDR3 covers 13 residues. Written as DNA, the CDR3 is TGTGCCAGCCGGACTATTAACACCGGGGAGCTGTTTTTT. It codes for CASRTINTGELFF.

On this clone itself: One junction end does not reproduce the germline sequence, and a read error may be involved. The CDR3 region is CATSRDRGLSTPDF. The CDR3 nucleotides read TGTGCCACCAGCAGAGATAGAGGACTCTCTACACCCGATTTT. This chain connects TRBV15 to TRBJ1-5; D remains ambiguous. Germline lookup yields CDR1 LNHNV and CDR2 YYDKDF (reference sequence). The CDR3 consists of 14 residues.

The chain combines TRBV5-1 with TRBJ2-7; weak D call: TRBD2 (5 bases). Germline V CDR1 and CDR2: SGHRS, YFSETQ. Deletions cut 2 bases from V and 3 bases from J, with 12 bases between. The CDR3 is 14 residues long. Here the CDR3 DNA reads TGCGCCAGCAGCTTTCCGGACTCGCACTACGAGCAGTACTTC. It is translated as CASSFPDSHYEQYF.

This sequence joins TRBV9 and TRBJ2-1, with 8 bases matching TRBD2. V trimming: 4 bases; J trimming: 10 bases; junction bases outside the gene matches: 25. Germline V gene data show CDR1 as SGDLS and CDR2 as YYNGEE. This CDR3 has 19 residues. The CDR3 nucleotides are TGTGCCAGCAGCATTAAACAACGGGGTGGCGGGAGGACGACCAACGAGCAGTTCTTC. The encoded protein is CASSIKQRGGGRTTNEQFF.

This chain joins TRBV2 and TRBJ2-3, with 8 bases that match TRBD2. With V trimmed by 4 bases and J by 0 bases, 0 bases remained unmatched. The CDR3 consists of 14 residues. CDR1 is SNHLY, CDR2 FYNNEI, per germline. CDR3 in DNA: TGTGCCAGCAGTGCTAGCGGGAGCACAGATACGCAGTATTTT. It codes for CASSASGSTDTQYF.

DNA of the CDR3: TGTGCCAGCAGCTCTCCGGACAGGGGGCACCACGAGCAGTACTTC. It codes for CASSSPDRGHHEQYF. J is TRBJ2-5 and V is TRBV27, with 11 bases that match TRBD1. The last part of the DNA fits TRBJ2-7 better; the J call may be wrong. Germline V lookup: CDR1 MNHEY, CDR2 SMNVEV (reference sequence). The CDR3 has 15 amino acids.

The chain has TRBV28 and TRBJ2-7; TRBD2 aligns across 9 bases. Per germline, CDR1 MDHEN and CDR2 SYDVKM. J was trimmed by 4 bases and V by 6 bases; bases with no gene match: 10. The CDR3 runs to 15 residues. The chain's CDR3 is CASSRNSGSIYEQYF. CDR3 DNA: TGTGCCAGCAGCCGAAATAGCGGGAGTATTTACGAGCAGTACTTC.